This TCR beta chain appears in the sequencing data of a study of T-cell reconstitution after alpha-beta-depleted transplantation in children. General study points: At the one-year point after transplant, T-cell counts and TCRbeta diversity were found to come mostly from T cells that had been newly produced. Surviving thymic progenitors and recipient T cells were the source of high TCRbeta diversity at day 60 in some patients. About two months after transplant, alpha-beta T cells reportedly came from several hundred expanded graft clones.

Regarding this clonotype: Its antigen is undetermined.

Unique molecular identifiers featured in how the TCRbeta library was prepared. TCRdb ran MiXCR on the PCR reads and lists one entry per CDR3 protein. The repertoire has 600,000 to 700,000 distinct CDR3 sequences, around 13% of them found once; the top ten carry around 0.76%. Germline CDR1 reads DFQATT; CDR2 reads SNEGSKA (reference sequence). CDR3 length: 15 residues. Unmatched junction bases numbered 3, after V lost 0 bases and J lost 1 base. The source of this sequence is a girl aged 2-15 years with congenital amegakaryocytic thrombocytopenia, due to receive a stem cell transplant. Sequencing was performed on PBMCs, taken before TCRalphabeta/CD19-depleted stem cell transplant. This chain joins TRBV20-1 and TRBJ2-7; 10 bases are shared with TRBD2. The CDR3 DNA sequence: TGCAGTGCTAGAGATGTAGCGGGAGGATCCTACGAGCAGTACTTC. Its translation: CSARDVAGGSYEQYF.